The 21 T cell receptor beta chains given below trace back to one sample, sequenced in a study of Graves' ophthalmopathy and Graves' hyperthyroidism (dated by TCRdb to the late 2010s). The sample was run on an Illumina HiSeq 2000. For repertoire sequencing, the TCR beta CDR3 regions were amplified from RNA transcripts. HTBI primers and the Qiagen OneStep RT-PCR kit were used in a first-round RT-PCR, which was followed by a second-round multiplex PCR, size selection and purification. The public sequencing data were trimmed at Q25 with fastp and processed into clonotypes with MiXCR by TCRdb, which kept only in-frame beta chains. Rows are unified per CDR3 protein, each entry keeping the most common DNA and genes. This sample comprises roughly 700,000 distinct CDR3 sequences, approximately 40% of them detected only once. Together, the top ten hold 44% of the sample. Sequenced: peripheral blood. The source of these receptors is an adult man with Graves' ophthalmopathy.

The chain combines TRBV27 with TRBJ1-1; weak D call: TRBD1 (5 bases). There are 12 residues in the CDR3. V shed 3 bases and J shed 7 bases, with 9 bases lying between them. Germline CDR1 is MNHEY and CDR2 is SMNVEV (reference sequence). CDR3 protein: CASSFGGHEAFF. The CDR3 region has the DNA TGTGCCAGCAGTTTTGGGGGTCATGAAGCTTTCTTT.

This clonotype was observed at least ten times. The rearrangement joins TRBV15 to TRBJ2-5; 9 bases match TRBD1. After removal of 6 bases from V and 7 bases from J, the junction contained 6 bases not matched to a gene. The CDR3 extends over 13 amino acids. Germline V gene lookup returns CDR1 LNHNV and CDR2 YYDKDF (reference sequence). The CDR3 region is CATSRDRVGTQYF. CDR3 sequence (DNA): TGTGCCACCAGTAGGGACAGGGTGGGGACCCAGTACTTC.

This clonotype has ten or more counts. The J gene is TRBJ2-5, the V gene TRBV12-3 or TRBV12-4; TRBD1 agrees at 7 bases. With V trimmed by 7 bases and J by 9 bases, 8 bases remained unmatched. This CDR3 is 12 amino acids long. The CDR3 DNA is TGTGCCAGCACTCCGACAGGGCGGGCCCAGTACTTC. The encoded protein is CASTPTGRAQYF.

This clonotype was counted a single time. The CDR3 sequence is CSGWGGGYEQYF. The CDR3 nucleotides read TGCAGCGGCTGGGGGGGCGGCTACGAGCAGTACTTC. The rearrangement uses TRBV29-1 and TRBJ2-7, with D possibly matching TRBD2 (7 bases). This CDR3 contains 12 residues. The germline V gene has CDR1 SQVTM and CDR2 ANQGSEA. With 7 bases removed from V and 3 bases from J, the gap between germline ends came to 13 bases.

This clonotype has more than one count but fewer than ten. The chain joins TRBV14 to TRBJ1-1, with D possibly TRBD1 on 6 matching bases. This CDR3 contains 15 residues. The V end was cut by 4 bases, the J end by 1 base, with 13 bases between. CDR1 SGHDN and CDR2 FVKESK come from the germline V gene. CDR3 sequence reads: CASSPFRGANTEAFF. CDR3 in DNA: TGTGCCAGCAGCCCTTTCAGGGGAGCGAACACTGAAGCTTTCTTT.

This clonotype was seen once. The rearrangement uses TRBV7-9 and TRBJ1-2; no clear D. Trimming cost V 8 bases and J 0 bases, with 16 bases left between them. The CDR3 runs 15 residues. The germline V gene has CDR1 SEHNR and CDR2 FQNEAQ (reference sequence). CDR3 in amino acids: CASVGETSTNYGYTF. CDR3 in DNA: TGTGCCAGCGTCGGAGAAACAAGTACTAACTATGGCTACACCTTC. Combining the CDR3 with reference TRBV7-9 and TRBJ1-2 gives the whole variable domain DTGVSQNPRHKITKRGQNVTFRCDPISEHNRLYWYRQTLGQGPEFLTYFQNEAQLEKSRLLSDRFSAERPKGSFSTLEIQRTEQGDSAMYLCASVGETSTNYGYTFGSGTRLTVV.

This clonotype was counted between two and nine times. V is TRBV6-2 or TRBV6-3 and J is TRBJ1-1; D possibly corresponds to TRBD1 (5 bases). The CDR3 has 13 amino acids. From germline, CDR1 is MNHEY and CDR2 SVGEGT. The germline V and J ends were trimmed by 6 bases and 2 bases, with 10 bases remaining between them. The CDR3 loop reads CASRYQGNTEAFF. In DNA form, the CDR3 reads TGTGCCAGCAGATATCAGGGCAACACTGAAGCTTTCTTT.

This clonotype appeared a few times. CDR3 region: CSARVRDSDSGYTF. The CDR3 DNA sequence: TGCAGTGCTAGAGTCCGGGACAGCGATTCGGGCTACACCTTC. The chain carries TRBV20-1 and TRBJ1-2; 7 nucleotides align to TRBD1. With 1 base clipped from V and 8 bases from J, the junction kept 10 bases outside the gene matches. The CDR3 totals 14 residues. The germline V gene has CDR1 DFQATT and CDR2 SNEGSKA (reference sequence).

This chain uses TRBV2 with TRBJ1-4, with D tentatively TRBD1 (5 bases). Germline CDR1 SNHLY, CDR2 FYNNEI. The CDR3 spans 14 residues. V lost 2 bases, J lost 7 bases, and 11 bases lay in between. The CDR3 loop is CASSESPGVEKLFF. DNA of the CDR3: TGTGCCAGCAGTGAAAGTCCGGGGGTTGAAAAACTGTTTTTT.

This clonotype came up a few times. The chain's CDR3 is CASSQWTVSYEQYF. The CDR3, as DNA: TGTGCCAGCAGCCAGTGGACAGTTTCCTACGAGCAGTACTTC. The gene calls are TRBV7-8 and TRBJ2-7; TRBD1 might be the D (6 bases). CDR1 and CDR2 from the germline V gene are SGHVS and FQNEAQ. V lost 5 bases to trimming and J lost 1 base, with 12 bases between them. There are 14 residues in the CDR3. Full variable domain (missing parts from reference TRBV7-8 and TRBJ2-7): GAGVSQSPRYKVAKRGQDVALRCDPISGHVSLFWYQQALGQGPEFLTYFQNEAQLDKSGLPSDRFFAERPEGSVSTLKIQRTQQEDSAVYLCASSQWTVSYEQYFGPGTRLTVT.

This chain links TRBV2 with TRBJ1-3, with TRBD1 matching 9 bases. The germline gives CDR1 SNHLY, CDR2 FYNNEI. Germline trimming cut 4 bases from V and 4 bases from J; bases unmatched to any gene: 17. The CDR3 length is 19 residues. The CDR3 DNA is TGTGCCAGCAGTGCGGACGAGGACAGGGGCCGGCGCGGCGGAAACACCATATATTTT. Its protein product is CASSADEDRGRRGGNTIYF. Based on the CDR3 plus reference TRBV2 and TRBJ1-3, the full variable domain is EPEVTQTPSHQVTQMGQEVILRCVPISNHLYFYWYRQILGQKVEFLVSFYNNEISEKSEIFDDQFSVERPDGSNFTLKIRSTKLEDSAMYFCASSADEDRGRRGGNTIYFGEGSWLTVV.

This clonotype has a handful of counts. This sequence joins TRBV7-8 and TRBJ2-1, with TRBD1 as a possible D gene (5 bases). The CDR3 totals 15 residues. Trimming took off 5 bases at V and 7 bases at J, with 18 bases between the two ends. CDR1 is SGHVS and CDR2 is FQNEAQ in the germline V gene. The CDR3 DNA follows: TGTGCCAGCAGCCCGAGGCCCGGGCAGGGAAATGAGCAGTTCTTC. It is translated as CASSPRPGQGNEQFF.

The chain is built from TRBV10-2 and TRBJ2-3; 8 bases are shared with TRBD2. CDR1 WSHSY and CDR2 SAAADI come from the germline V gene. The V gene end was trimmed by 7 bases and the J gene end by 6 bases; junction bases not matched to a gene: 3. This CDR3 spans 12 amino acids. The CDR3 DNA follows: TGCGCCAGCACCGGGACTAGTGATACGCAGTATTTT. This encodes CASTGTSDTQYF.

This chain joins TRBV7-3 and TRBJ2-2; D assignment may be TRBD1 or TRBD2 (5 bases each). Germline assignment: CDR1 SGHTA and CDR2 FQGTGA. V lost 5 bases to trimming and J lost 2 bases, with 15 bases between them. The CDR3 runs to 16 residues. DNA of the CDR3: TGTGCCAGCAGCAACACGGGACGGTTAAACACCGGGGAGCTGTTTTTT. This encodes CASSNTGRLNTGELFF.

On this clonotype itself: A far more abundant clone sits one base away, making this likely a read error. The chain has TRBV12-3 or TRBV12-4 and TRBJ2-5; TRBD1 might be the D (7 bases). Trimming pared 6 bases from V and 2 bases from J, leaving 10 bases between. CDR3 size: 13 residues. CDR3 region: CASRGGQQETQYF. DNA for the CDR3: TGTGCCAGCAGGGGGGGACAGCAAGAGACCCAGTACTTC.

This sequence joins TRBV7-9 and TRBJ2-2; D might be TRBD1 or TRBD2, each matching 6 bases. Germline CDR1 and CDR2: SEHNR and FQNEAQ (reference sequence). Between the trimmed V and J ends, which lost 11 bases and 4 bases, there was a span of 20 bases. The CDR3 is made up of 15 amino acids. In nucleotides, the CDR3 is TGTGCCGGGGGGCTGTCGGGGGCGGGCACCGGGGAGCTGTTTTTT. Amino acid sequence: CAGGLSGAGTGELFF.

This clonotype was observed a few times. The V gene is TRBV10-3, the J gene TRBJ1-1; the D is unclear. Germline CDR1 reads ENHRY; CDR2 reads SYGVKD. V lost 10 bases and J lost 1, with 16 bases in between. CDR3 length: 14 amino acids. The CDR3 DNA reads TGTGCCAGCAGAGCCCGGGCCCCGAACACTGAAGCTTTCTTT. Protein product: CASRARAPNTEAFF.

V gene TRBV7-3 combines with J gene TRBJ2-5; weak D call: TRBD2 (5 bases). V was cut by 3 bases and J by 7 bases, with 12 bases left in between. Germline lookup yields CDR1 SGHTA and CDR2 FQGTGA. The CDR3 consists of 13 residues. The CDR3: CASSLVSGGTQYF. The CDR3, as DNA: TGTGCCAGCAGCTTGGTGAGCGGTGGGACCCAGTACTTC.

This chain links TRBV12-3 or TRBV12-4 with TRBJ1-1; 9 bases align to TRBD1. V dropped 6 bases and J dropped 9; count of bases not matched to a gene: 8. CDR3 size: 13 residues. CDR3 in amino acids: CASRRDREDKAFF. The DNA of the CDR3 is TGTGCCAGCAGACGGGACAGGGAAGACAAAGCTTTCTTT.

This clonotype was seen many times. V is TRBV7-3 and J is TRBJ2-2, with TRBD1 matching over 8 bases. Germline trimming cut 4 bases from V and 6 bases from J; bases unmatched to any gene: 4. There are 14 residues in the CDR3. Germline V gene data show CDR1 as SGHTA and CDR2 as FQGTGA. CDR3: CASSSDRVAGELFF. CDR3 nucleotide sequence: TGTGCCAGCAGCTCGGACAGGGTGGCCGGGGAGCTGTTTTTT.

The V call is TRBV29-1, the J call TRBJ2-7; D assignment may be TRBD1 or TRBD2 (5 bases each). V was shortened by 4 bases and J by 0 bases, with 19 bases between the two germline ends. The germline V gene encodes CDR1 SQVTM and CDR2 ANQGSEA. This CDR3 has 16 residues. The CDR3 nucleotides read TGCAGCGTTGCCGGGGAGTGGGGGTTCGGCTCCTACGAGCAGTACTTC. Encoded protein: CSVAGEWGFGSYEQYF.